The source of this T cell receptor (beta chain) is a study of T cells after yellow fever vaccination. Study-wide points: Clonotypes shared by both compartments, CD4 and CD8, made up a small share.

This clonotype has a count of ten or more. A single record per CDR3 protein comes from TCRdb applying MiXCR to the 5' RACE reads. The data contain around 46,000 distinct CDR3 sequences, roughly 7% of them singletons. The receptor was isolated from a man between 25 and 39 years old who received the YFV17D yellow fever vaccine. Material: CD8+ T cells not binding an NS4B(214-222) dextramer, sorted from PBMCs, obtained 45 days after the yellow fever booster vaccination.

CDR3 sequence reads: CASSPPLTGGMDEQFF. The CDR3 nucleotides read TGTGCCAGCAGCCCCCCCCTCACAGGGGGCATGGATGAGCAGTTCTTC. This chain connects TRBV9 to TRBJ2-1; 9 positions match TRBD1. There are 16 residues in the CDR3. CDR1 is SGDLS, CDR2 YYNGEE, per germline. V dropped 4 bases and J dropped 8; count of bases not matched to a gene: 13.